This is a list of T cell receptor beta chains from one sample in a study of CD8 T cells in ankylosing spondylitis. MiXCR was run by TCRdb on the 5' RACE reads, yielding one entry per CDR3 protein. The sample holds about 840,000 distinct CDR3 sequences, 12% seen once. The sample was blood, either unsorted or a sorted T cell fraction (not recorded which). The receptors were gathered from a male donor with ankylosing spondylitis. CDR3s include the opening cysteine and the closing phenylalanine or tryptophan. A D gene is named only where the DNA matches it firmly. Clone sizes are given selectively: once, few, many, or a class where the clone is expanded.

CDR3 protein | CDR3 DNA | J gene | clone size | V gene | CDR3 length | D gene
CASSDTSGGSSTDTQYF | TGTGCCAGCAGCGATACTAGCGGGGGTTCTAGCACAGATACGCAGTATTTT | TRBJ2-3 | NA | TRBV7-2 | 17 | TRBD2
CASSRQGSGETQYF | TGTGCCAGCAGCAGGCAGGGGAGTGGGGAGACCCAGTACTTC | TRBJ2-5 | NA | TRBV6-1 | 14 | NA
CAIRTSGRDEQFF | TGTGCCATCAGGACTAGCGGGAGGGATGAGCAGTTCTTC | TRBJ2-1 | few | TRBV10-3 | 13 | TRBD2
CASAPPRGPRSEQFF | TGTGCTAGTGCCCCCCCGCGGGGGCCCAGGTCTGAGCAGTTCTTC | TRBJ2-1 | few | TRBV12-5 | 15 | NA
CSASGSGGKLFF | TGCAGTGCTAGTGGGAGTGGCGGAAAACTGTTTTTT | TRBJ1-4 | NA | TRBV20-1 | 12 | NA
CASSHEQGGADTQYF | TGCGCCAGCAGCCACGAACAGGGTGGAGCAGATACGCAGTATTTT | TRBJ2-3 | few | TRBV4-3 | 15 | NA
CASSFWAGTPLRLHF | TGTGCCAGCAGTTTTTGGGCCGGGACTCCTTTACGCCTCCACTTT | TRBJ1-6 | few | TRBV5-6 | 15 | NA
CASSYRQSKNIQYF | TGTGCCAGCAGTTACCGGCAGTCCAAAAACATTCAGTACTTC | TRBJ2-4 | NA | TRBV6-5 | 14 | NA
CSVDRGSGGYTF | TGCAGCGTTGACAGGGGAAGCGGTGGCTACACCTTC | TRBJ1-2 | few | TRBV29-1 | 12 | NA
CATSRVARGQAFF | TGTGCCACCAGCAGAGTAGCCAGGGGACAAGCTTTCTTT | TRBJ1-1 | NA | TRBV15 | 13 | NA
CSANRDRDIYEQYF | TGCAGTGCTAACCGGGACAGGGACATCTACGAGCAGTACTTC | TRBJ2-7 | NA | TRBV20-1 | 14 | TRBD1
CASSWQDAHEQYF | TGTGCCAGCAGCTGGCAGGATGCCCACGAGCAGTACTTC | TRBJ2-7 | many | TRBV5-4 | 13 | NA
CASSLRDRGLLDHTNTEAFF | TGTGCCAGCAGTTTACGGGACAGGGGGCTCCTTGACCACACGAACACTGAAGCTTTCTTT | TRBJ1-1 | many | TRBV12-3/TRBV12-4 | 20 | TRBD1
CASTKDGLAAYNEQFF | TGTGCCAGCACGAAGGACGGACTAGCGGCGTACAATGAGCAGTTCTTC | TRBJ2-1 | NA | TRBV2 | 16 | TRBD2
CASSLGLADNNEQFF | TGCGCCAGCAGCCTGGGACTAGCGGACAACAATGAGCAGTTCTTC | TRBJ2-1 | many | TRBV5-1 | 15 | TRBD2
CSARTPGQVGDTQYF | TGCAGTGCTAGGACACCGGGACAGGTCGGCGATACGCAGTATTTT | TRBJ2-3 | NA | TRBV20-1 | 15 | TRBD1
CASSDANRVYREQYF | TGTGCCAGCAGTGATGCGAACAGGGTATATAGGGAGCAGTACTTC | TRBJ2-7 | few | TRBV2 | 15 | NA
CSARVFGPQNYGYTF | TGCAGTGCTAGAGTCTTTGGGCCCCAAAACTATGGCTACACCTTC | TRBJ1-2 | few | TRBV20-1 | 15 | NA
CASSLVGLEVSTDTQYF | TGCGCCAGCAGCTTGGTCGGTTTGGAGGTCAGCACAGATACGCAGTATTTT | TRBJ2-3 | many | TRBV5-1 | 17 | NA
CATNSYNEQFF | TGTGCCACCAACAGCTACAATGAGCAGTTCTTC | TRBJ2-1 | few | TRBV6-5 | 11 | NA